What follows are 28 T cell receptor beta chains derived from one specimen sequenced in a study of CD8 T cells in ankylosing spondylitis. TCRdb ran MiXCR on the 5' RACE reads and lists one entry per CDR3 protein. The sample consists of 350,000 or so distinct CDR3 sequences, about 15% of them appearing once. The sequenced sample consisted of blood, either unsorted or a sorted T cell fraction (not recorded which). Receptors originate from a male donor with ankylosing spondylitis or in good health (not recorded which).

This clonotype was counted ten times or more. This rearrangement joins TRBV19 to TRBJ1-6, with D unclear. Per germline, CDR1 LNHDA and CDR2 SQIVND (reference sequence). With 3 bases removed from V and 4 bases from J, the gap between germline ends came to 10 bases. The CDR3 is 15 amino acids. The CDR3 sequence: CASSMGRRYNSPLHF. The CDR3 DNA is TGTGCCAGTAGTATGGGCCGCCGGTATAATTCACCCCTCCACTTT. The full variable domain, its missing parts supplied by reference TRBV19 and TRBJ1-6, is DGGITQSPKYLFRKEGQNVTLSCEQNLNHDAMYWYRQDPGQGLRLIYYSQIVNDFQKGDIAEGYSVSREKKESFPLTVTSAQKNPTAFYLCASSMGRRYNSPLHFGNGTRLTVT.

The CDR3 DNA follows: TGCAGTGCTAGACCGTTAGCCGGAGCCAAAAACATTCAGTACTTC. Protein: CSARPLAGAKNIQYF. This chain joins TRBV20-1 and TRBJ2-4; D ambiguous. The CDR3 is 15 residues long. Germline CDR1 and CDR2: DFQATT and SNEGSKA (reference sequence). With 2 bases removed from V and 0 bases from J, the gap between germline ends came to 11 bases.

This clonotype appeared a few times. V and J are TRBV5-1 and TRBJ2-7, with TRBD1 matching over 7 bases. Unmatched junction bases numbered 8, after V lost 3 bases and J lost 5 bases. Germline CDR1 is SGHRS and CDR2 is YFSETQ. There are 14 residues in the CDR3. CDR3: CASSSGQVPDEQYF. CDR3 nucleotides: TGCGCCAGCAGCTCCGGACAGGTCCCCGACGAGCAGTACTTC.

J is TRBJ1-2 and V is TRBV29-1; 8 bases align to TRBD1. The CDR3 contains 11 residues. Per the germline V gene, CDR1 is SQVTM and CDR2 is ANQGSEA. Unmatched junction bases numbered 6, after V lost 7 bases and J lost 8 bases. CDR3 DNA sequence: TGCAGCGCTGGACAGGGCGGCGGCTACACCTTC. It translates to CSAGQGGGYTF.

The rearrangement uses TRBV19 and TRBJ1-5; TRBD1 matches at 9 bases. The CDR3 consists of 16 residues. Germline loops: CDR1 LNHDA, CDR2 SQIVND (reference sequence). With V trimmed by 5 bases and J by 2 bases, 7 bases remained unmatched. The CDR3 DNA sequence: TGTGCCAGTAGTGACAGACAGGGGGGCGGCAATCAGCCCCAGCATTTT. As protein: CASSDRQGGGNQPQHF.

The rearrangement uses TRBV5-1 and TRBJ1-1; D is unclear. Per the germline V gene, CDR1 is SGHRS and CDR2 is YFSETQ. The CDR3 is made up of 14 amino acids. Deletions cut 4 bases from V and 6 bases from J, with 16 bases between. CDR3 bases: TGCGCCAGCAGCCCCTCTGGCGGTACCCCTGAAGCTTTCTTT. It specifies CASSPSGGTPEAFF.

V gene TRBV27 combines with J gene TRBJ1-6; no clear D gene. Germline V gene data show CDR1 as MNHEY and CDR2 as SMNVEV (reference sequence). CDR3 length: 15 residues. V dropped 4 bases and J dropped 4 bases, with 11 bases sitting between them. In nucleotides, the CDR3 is TGTGCCAGCAGTTGGGCTTCCCGTTATAATTCACCCCTCCACTTT. Translated: CASSWASRYNSPLHF.

This chain joins TRBV14 and TRBJ1-3; a weak D match, TRBD1 (5 bases). Trimming took off 4 bases at V and 1 base at J, with 11 bases between the two ends. Looked up from germline, CDR1 is SGHDN and CDR2 is FVKESK. CDR3 length: 15 residues. CDR3 nucleotides: TGTGCCAGCAGCCCCCACCGGGGGTCTGGAAACACCATATATTTT. It is translated as CASSPHRGSGNTIYF.

The genes are TRBV12-3 or TRBV12-4 and TRBJ2-3, with D perhaps given as TRBD1 or TRBD2 (5 bases each). V was shortened by 6 bases and J by 8 bases, with 12 bases between the two germline ends. There are 12 residues in the CDR3. The CDR3 region is CASSPGTATQYF. CDR3 bases: TGTGCCAGCAGCCCAGGGACGGCTACGCAGTATTTT.

This chain connects TRBV7-9 to TRBJ2-6; tentatively, D is TRBD1 or TRBD2 (6 bases each). This CDR3 contains 16 residues. Germline CDR1 SEHNR, CDR2 FQNEAQ (reference sequence). With 10 bases removed from V and 2 bases from J, the gap between germline ends came to 18 bases. This CDR3 is CATPPRGVPGANVLTF. Here the CDR3 DNA reads TGTGCCACCCCTCCAAGGGGGGTCCCTGGGGCCAACGTCCTGACTTTC.

The chain combines TRBV4-2 with TRBJ2-5, with 7 bases aligning to TRBD1. Germline CDR1 is LGHNA and CDR2 is YNFKEQ. The CDR3 runs to 14 residues. V lost 4 bases, J lost 5 bases, and 7 bases stayed unmatched. This CDR3 reads CASSLRTGNETQYF. The CDR3, as DNA: TGTGCCAGCAGCCTCCGGACAGGCAACGAGACCCAGTACTTC.

In its sample, this clonotype was seen a few times. The CDR3 protein is CASSQDGGTQYF. CDR3 DNA sequence: TGCGCCAGCAGCCAAGATGGGGGGACCCAGTACTTC. This rearrangement joins TRBV4-1 to TRBJ2-5, with D tentatively TRBD1 or TRBD2 (5 bases each). Germline CDR1 and CDR2: MGHRA and YSYEKL. V dropped 0 bases and J dropped 7 bases, with 6 bases sitting between them. The CDR3 has 12 amino acids.

This clonotype was seen only a few times. This chain joins TRBV2 and TRBJ1-4; 8 bases map to TRBD1. V shed 6 bases, J shed 7 bases, and the junction held 7 bases outside the gene matches. Germline CDR1 SNHLY, CDR2 FYNNEI. The CDR3 is made up of 14 amino acids. CDR3 protein: CASRDRTGIEKLFF. The CDR3 bases are TGTGCCAGCAGGGATCGGACAGGGATTGAAAAACTGTTTTTT.

The chain uses TRBV14 and TRBJ2-1; D unresolved. Germline V gives CDR1 SGHDN, CDR2 FVKESK. V dropped 2 bases and J dropped 3 bases, with 11 bases sitting between them. This CDR3 is built from 15 residues. The CDR3 bases are TGTGCCAGCAGCCAAATCGGCGGAGTCTACAATGAGCAGTTCTTC. Its protein product is CASSQIGGVYNEQFF.

The chain uses TRBV12-3 or TRBV12-4 and TRBJ1-4; D is perhaps TRBD1 (6 bases). V lost 3 bases and J 6 bases, leaving 14 bases between the germline ends. The CDR3 covers 15 residues. The chain's CDR3 is CASSFSGTSHEKLFF. The DNA for the CDR3 is TGTGCCAGCAGTTTTTCCGGGACATCTCATGAAAAACTGTTTTTT.

In DNA, the CDR3 is TGTGCCAGCAGCTTAGCAAGCGCCTCTGGGGGCTACACCTTC. Its protein product is CASSLASASGGYTF. The chain couples TRBV7-2 to TRBJ1-2; D call uncertain. The CDR3 runs 14 residues. CDR1 and CDR2 (germline): SGHTA, FQGNSA. The V end lost 0 bases, the J end lost 8 bases, and 13 bases lay between the germline ends. Variable domain in full (rest from reference TRBV7-2 and TRBJ1-2): GAGVSQSPSNKVTEKGKDVELRCDPISGHTALYWYRQSLGQGLEFLIYFQGNSAPDKSGLPSDRFSAERTGGSVSTLTIQRTQQEDSAVYLCASSLASASGGYTFGSGTRLTVV.

The rearrangement joins TRBV5-6 to TRBJ2-3; D possibly matches TRBD1 or TRBD2 (5 bases each). Germline values: CDR1 SGHDT, CDR2 YYEEEE. V was shortened by 0 bases and J by 2 bases, with 13 bases between the two germline ends. The CDR3 loop spans 16 amino acids. The CDR3 reads CASSLVGDGSTDTQYF. CDR3 DNA: TGTGCCAGCAGCTTGGTGGGGGACGGATCCACAGATACGCAGTATTTT.

This chain links TRBV29-1 with TRBJ2-7, with D possibly being TRBD2 (5 bases). Germline lookup yields CDR1 SQVTM and CDR2 ANQGSEA. CDR3 length: 11 residues. Between the trimmed V and J ends, which lost 4 bases and 2 bases, there was a span of 6 bases. CDR3 sequence (DNA): TGCAGCGTTGGGGAGCCCTACGAGCAGTACTTC. It encodes CSVGEPYEQYF.

This rearrangement joins TRBV4-1 to TRBJ2-7; 8 bases line up with TRBD1. The CDR3 has 15 amino acids. Germline V lookup: CDR1 MGHRA, CDR2 YSYEKL. The V gene end was trimmed by 4 bases and the J gene end by 1 base; junction bases not matched to a gene: 6. DNA for the CDR3: TGCGCCAGCAGCCCCAGGACAGGGATTTCCTACGAGCAGTACTTC. Translating it yields CASSPRTGISYEQYF.

This clonotype was observed a handful of times. V and J are TRBV12-3 or TRBV12-4 and TRBJ2-4, with D maybe TRBD1 (6 bases). The CDR3 runs 16 residues. Trimming left V 6 bases short and J 1 base short, with 16 bases between. CDR3 DNA sequence: TGTGCCAGCAGGCAGACGACAGGTTGGGCCAAAAACATTCAGTACTTC. Translation gives CASRQTTGWAKNIQYF.

This clonotype has more than one count but fewer than ten. The gene calls are TRBV4-1 and TRBJ1-4; D may be TRBD1 (5 bases). Trimming shortened V by 1 base and J by 5 bases, and 11 bases separated the two germline ends. Germline V lookup: CDR1 MGHRA, CDR2 YSYEKL. This CDR3 has 15 residues. This CDR3 reads CASSQVGGRNEKLFF. CDR3 nucleotide sequence: TGCGCCAGCAGCCAAGTCGGGGGTAGAAATGAAAAACTGTTTTTT.

Concerning this clonotype itself: Germline is not matched at one junction end, which may reflect a read error. The chain couples TRBV20-1 to TRBJ2-1, with D unresolved. The CDR3 spans 11 residues. The germline CDR1 and CDR2 sequences are DFQATT and SNEGSKA (reference sequence). CDR3 in DNA: TGCAGTGCTCCCTCCCACAATGAGCAGTTCTTC. Encoded protein: CSAPSHNEQFF.

The chain uses TRBV12-3 or TRBV12-4 and TRBJ1-3; TRBD1 aligns across 9 bases. Germline trimming cut 6 bases from V and 2 bases from J; bases unmatched to any gene: 20. The CDR3 runs to 20 residues. CDR3 region: CASRTVSDSGTGPAGNTIYF. In DNA form, the CDR3 reads TGTGCCAGCAGGACTGTTAGCGACTCCGGGACAGGGCCTGCTGGAAACACCATATATTTT.

This clonotype has only a few counts. This chain uses TRBV3-1 with TRBJ2-4; D assignment may be TRBD1 or TRBD2 (5 bases each). V lost 8 bases and J 8 bases, leaving 16 bases between the germline ends. Germline CDR1 LGHDT, CDR2 YNNKEL (reference sequence). The length of the CDR3 is 13 residues. CDR3 region: CASSPGVGDIQYF. The CDR3 coding sequence is TGTGCCAGCTCCCCCGGGGTAGGGGACATTCAGTACTTC.

The gene calls are TRBV6-5 and TRBJ1-6, with TRBD1 as a possible D gene (5 bases). Germline loops: CDR1 MNHEY, CDR2 SVGAGI. The CDR3 length is 16 residues. V lost 2 bases to trimming and J lost 5 bases, with 13 bases between them. The CDR3 region is CASSYNRGTNNSPLHF. The CDR3 nucleotides read TGTGCCAGCAGTTACAACCGGGGCACCAATAATTCACCCCTCCACTTT.

There are a few counts of this clonotype. V and J are TRBV15 and TRBJ2-7; D ambiguous. Per germline, CDR1 LNHNV and CDR2 YYDKDF (reference sequence). V shed 3 bases and J shed 1 base, with 10 bases lying between them. This CDR3 spans 14 amino acids. Here the CDR3 reads CATSRAPSSYEQYF. The CDR3 DNA is TGTGCCACCAGCAGGGCCCCCAGTTCCTACGAGCAGTACTTC. Using reference TRBV15 and TRBJ2-7 for the parts outside the CDR3, the full variable domain is DAMVIQNPRYQVTQFGKPVTLSCSQTLNHNVMYWYQQKSSQAPKLLFHYYDKDFNNEADTPDNFQSRRPNTSFCFLDIRSPGLGDTAMYLCATSRAPSSYEQYFGPGTRLTVT.

V is TRBV20-1 and J is TRBJ1-6; 11 positions agree with TRBD1. The V gene end was trimmed by 3 bases and the J gene end by 10 bases; junction bases not matched to a gene: 8. The CDR3 extends over 15 amino acids. The germline V gene encodes CDR1 DFQATT and CDR2 SNEGSKA (reference sequence). CDR3 bases: TGCAGTGCTAGCGTTATGGACAGGGGGCAGTCACCCCTCCACTTT. Protein: CSASVMDRGQSPLHF.

The chain couples TRBV10-2 to TRBJ2-1; no clear D. The CDR3 length is 13 residues. Germline assignment: CDR1 WSHSY and CDR2 SAAADI. V lost 3 bases and J lost 3, with 6 bases in between. The chain's CDR3 is CASSDLDYNEQFF. The DNA of the CDR3 is TGCGCCAGCAGTGATCTCGACTACAATGAGCAGTTCTTC.